A selection of T cell receptor beta chains follows, all from one sample in a study of T cell repertoires in cytomegalovirus infection. Antigen specificity for these receptors is unknown. TCRdb called the reads again in MiXCR, with one record for every CDR3 protein. The repertoire holds about 570,000 distinct CDR3 sequences, with approximately 40% as singletons. The sample was cultured PBMCs, taken from culture after CMV antigen stimulation. These receptors originate from a human donor in good health (CMV status not recorded). Some clones in this sample may be carry-over from other donors' samples. The CDR3 runs from the conserved cysteine through the conserved F or W. A D gene is named only where the DNA matches it firmly. Rows give clone size only sometimes, using once, few, many, or a class for an expanded clone.

CDR3 protein,CDR3 DNA,clone size,J gene,D gene,V gene
CASSPPGTGYNEQFF,TGTGCCAGCAGCCCCCCGGGGACGGGTTACAATGAGCAGTTCTTC,few,TRBJ2-1,.,TRBV11-2
CASSPRASYEQYF,TGTGCCAGCAGCCCCCGGGCCTCCTACGAGCAGTACTTC,.,TRBJ2-7,.,TRBV3-1
CSVQGGYGYTF,TGCAGCGTACAGGGGGGTTATGGCTACACCTTC,few,TRBJ1-2,TRBD1,TRBV29-1
CASSPQAFLSGYNEQFF,TGTGCCAGCAGCCCCCAGGCCTTCCTTTCAGGTTACAATGAGCAGTTCTTC,few,TRBJ2-1,.,TRBV7-2
CASSLIGRGGRYEQYF,TGTGCCAGCAGCTTAATCGGGCGGGGGGGCCGCTACGAGCAGTACTTC,few,TRBJ2-7,TRBD2,TRBV7-2
CASSIGHEQYF,TGTGCCAGTAGTATCGGCCACGAGCAGTACTTC,.,TRBJ2-7,.,TRBV19
CSARDRGGSYYNEQFF,TGCAGTGCTAGAGATCGGGGCGGCAGCTACTACAATGAGCAGTTCTTC,.,TRBJ2-1,.,TRBV20-1
CASTPADRASEQFF,TGTGCCAGCACCCCTGCCGACAGGGCAAGTGAGCAGTTCTTC,.,TRBJ2-1,TRBD1,TRBV12-3/TRBV12-4
CASSPLFDLASDTQYF,TGTGCCAGCAGCCCCCTTTTTGACCTCGCCTCAGATACGCAGTATTTT,.,TRBJ2-3,.,TRBV7-7
CASNPGLAQNEQYF,TGTGCCAGCAACCCGGGACTAGCCCAAAACGAGCAGTACTTC,few,TRBJ2-7,TRBD2,TRBV6-6
CASSARTVNYGYTF,TGTGCCAGCAGCGCCAGGACAGTAAACTATGGCTACACCTTC,.,TRBJ1-2,.,TRBV7-2
CASSQEGGPYNEQFF,TGCGCCAGCAGCCAAGAGGGGGGACCCTACAATGAGCAGTTCTTC,.,TRBJ2-1,.,TRBV4-3
CASRKQGLGTGELFF,TGTGCCAGCAGAAAACAGGGTTTGGGCACCGGGGAGCTGTTTTTT,few,TRBJ2-2,.,TRBV6-1
CASSQYLAGGGGDWVDQFF,TGCGCCAGCAGCCAATACCTAGCGGGAGGGGGGGGGGATTGGGTTGACCAGTTCTTC,once,TRBJ2-1,TRBD2,TRBV4-1
CAISGGFGANYGYTF,TGTGCCATCAGTGGGGGGTTCGGGGCTAACTATGGCTACACCTTC,.,TRBJ1-2,.,TRBV10-3
CASSSPGTSGNTEQFF,TGTGCCAGCAGCTCGCCCGGGACTAGCGGGAACACTGAGCAGTTCTTC,.,TRBJ2-1,TRBD2,TRBV5-4
CASTREGSSYEQYF,TGTGCCAGCACTAGGGAGGGCAGCTCCTACGAGCAGTACTTC,.,TRBJ2-7,TRBD2,TRBV7-9
CASSSRGARGVNEQFF,TGTGCCAGCAGCAGCCGGGGCGCAAGAGGGGTAAATGAGCAGTTCTTC,.,TRBJ2-1,.,TRBV7-2
CASSFEGGSYNEQFF,TGTGCCAGCAGTTTCGAGGGGGGCTCCTACAATGAGCAGTTCTTC,.,TRBJ2-1,.,TRBV12-3/TRBV12-4
CASSPVSRVTNEKLFF,TGTGCCAGCAGCCCAGTCAGTCGGGTCACTAATGAAAAACTGTTTTTT,few,TRBJ1-4,.,TRBV7-2
CASSVQGDNSPLHF,TGTGCCAGCAGTGTACAGGGGGATAATTCACCCCTCCACTTT,.,TRBJ1-6,TRBD1,TRBV2
CSVGHGYNEQFF,TGCAGCGTCGGACATGGATACAATGAGCAGTTCTTC,.,TRBJ2-1,.,TRBV29-1
CASSGGGGPPIGTGELFF,TGTGCCAGCAGTGGGGGGGGGGGGCCCCCCATCGGAACCGGGGAGCTGTTTTTT,.,TRBJ2-2,.,TRBV6-6
CASSLMGGRFGNTIYF,TGTGCCAGCAGCCTTATGGGGGGCAGGTTTGGAAACACCATATATTTT,.,TRBJ1-3,.,TRBV28
CASTPSVGPSYNEQFF,TGTGCCAGCACTCCCTCGGTGGGTCCTTCCTACAATGAGCAGTTCTTC,few,TRBJ2-1,.,TRBV6-6
CASSLDIADSNQPQHF,TGTGCCAGCAGCTTAGATATAGCAGATAGCAATCAGCCCCAGCATTTT,once,TRBJ1-5,.,TRBV7-9
CASNRRGQPQHF,TGTGCCAGCAACCGCCGGGGTCAGCCCCAGCATTTT,few,TRBJ1-5,.,TRBV12-3/TRBV12-4
CASSQDRGTQYF,TGTGCCAGCAGCCAGGACAGGGGGACCCAGTACTTC,many,TRBJ2-5,TRBD1,TRBV3-1
CAGTTGSTYNEQFF,TGTGCCGGCACGACCGGGAGTACCTACAATGAGCAGTTCTTC,.,TRBJ2-1,.,TRBV12-3/TRBV12-4
CASSGDRVNIQYF,TGTGCCAGCAGCGGGGACAGGGTAAACATTCAGTACTTC,.,TRBJ2-4,TRBD1,TRBV7-2
CASSVAQGTDTQYF,TGTGCCAGCAGCGTAGCACAAGGAACAGATACGCAGTATTTT,.,TRBJ2-3,.,TRBV9
CASSYGTSVPRQETQYF,TGTGCCAGCAGTTACGGGACTAGCGTACCACGCCAAGAGACCCAGTACTTC,.,TRBJ2-5,TRBD2,TRBV2
CASSFGHISEKLFF,TGTGCCAGCAGCTTCGGGCATATTTCTGAAAAACTGTTTTTT,few,TRBJ1-4,.,TRBV7-8
CASSSGAMTGGPYEQYF,TGTGCCAGCAGCTCAGGGGCTATGACGGGAGGGCCATACGAGCAGTACTTC,few,TRBJ2-7,TRBD2,TRBV7-2
CASSRGGGGYNEQFF,TGTGCCAGCAGCCGAGGGGGCGGGGGCTACAATGAGCAGTTCTTC,once,TRBJ2-1,.,TRBV11-1
CASSPPRQGLETQYF,TGTGCCAGCAGCCCGCCTAGACAGGGCTTGGAGACCCAGTACTTC,.,TRBJ2-5,TRBD1,TRBV7-9
CASSARNYGYTF,TGTGCCAGCAGCGCCCGAAACTATGGCTACACCTTC,few,TRBJ1-2,.,TRBV7-2
CASSLVREADTEAFF,TGTGCCAGCAGCTTAGTCAGAGAGGCGGACACTGAAGCTTTCTTT,.,TRBJ1-1,.,TRBV7-8
CASSSPSGAALAKNIQYF,TGTGCCAGCAGCTCCCCTAGCGGGGCGGCCCTAGCCAAAAACATTCAGTACTTC,few,TRBJ2-4,TRBD2,TRBV11-2
CASSSTLAGVGYEQYF,TGTGCCAGCAGCTCCACACTAGCGGGGGTCGGGTACGAGCAGTACTTC,few,TRBJ2-7,TRBD2,TRBV7-6
CSVGPGPGQPQHF,TGCAGCGTTGGGCCGGGGCCAGGGCAGCCCCAGCATTTT,few,TRBJ1-5,.,TRBV29-1
CASSEALYTSGNTIYF,TGTGCCAGCAGTGAAGCTCTGTATACCTCTGGAAACACCATATATTTT,.,TRBJ1-3,.,TRBV6-1
CASSSTGSPDTQYF,TGTGCCAGCAGTTCGACAGGGTCCCCAGATACGCAGTATTTT,.,TRBJ2-3,TRBD1,TRBV12-3/TRBV12-4
CASSLLHGTYRHEQFF,TGTGCCAGCAGTTTACTCCACGGGACTTATAGGCATGAGCAGTTCTTC,.,TRBJ2-1,.,TRBV27
CATRGVGNTGELFF,TGTGCCACCCGGGGTGTGGGGAACACCGGGGAGCTGTTTTTT,.,TRBJ2-2,.,TRBV27
CASRRTSRAGELFF,TGTGCCAGCAGAAGGACTAGCCGAGCCGGGGAGCTGTTTTTT,.,TRBJ2-2,TRBD2,TRBV6-2/TRBV6-3
CASDAQRWNSYNEQFF,TGTGCCAGCGACGCCCAGCGCTGGAATTCCTACAATGAGCAGTTCTTC,.,TRBJ2-1,.,TRBV6-1
CASSPGGTVTYEQYF,TGTGCCAGCAGCCCAGGTGGGACGGTCACCTACGAGCAGTACTTC,.,TRBJ2-7,.,TRBV7-2
CASSSKEYEQYF,TGTGCCAGCAGCTCGAAAGAGTACGAGCAGTACTTC,.,TRBJ2-7,.,TRBV7-2
CASSNNRGNEQFF,TGTGCCAGCAGCAACAACAGGGGCAATGAGCAGTTCTTC,few,TRBJ2-1,TRBD1,TRBV7-6
CASRLRGNTDTQYF,TGTGCCAGCAGGTTGCGGGGTAACACAGATACGCAGTATTTT,.,TRBJ2-3,.,TRBV7-2
CASSFRSGQGYEQYF,TGTGCCAGCAGTTTCAGGTCGGGACAGGGCTACGAGCAGTACTTC,few,TRBJ2-7,TRBD1,TRBV28
CASSLIAGNNEQFF,TGTGCCAGCAGCTTAATTGCGGGAAACAATGAGCAGTTCTTC,.,TRBJ2-1,.,TRBV5-6